The rows below give T cell receptor beta chains drawn from one sample of a study of blood T cell repertoires in COVID-19. Only in-frame clones appear in the TCRdb table, and some are missing; sequencing was by immunoSEQ multiplex PCR. The repertoire holds around 250,000 clones, about 90% seen once, with 6.2% in the top ten. Material: peripheral blood. Receptors originate from a man in his 60s with acute or convalescent COVID-19. The CDR3 runs from the conserved cysteine through the conserved F or W. The D gene is left open where the match is weak. Rows may omit the clone size; those that give it use once, few, many or a size class.

d_gene	v_gene	abundance	j_gene	CDR3nt	CDR3aa
TRBD2	TRBV19	once	TRBJ2-1	TGTGCCAGTAGTTTGGGACTAGCGGGAGGAGAGAAGGAAAATGAGCAGTTCTTC	CASSLGLAGGEKENEQFF
NA	TRBV18	once	TRBJ2-7	TGTGCCAGCTCACCCCGGGGTAACGTGCAGTACTTC	CASSPRGNVQYF
NA	TRBV18	NA	TRBJ1-4	TGTGCCAGCTCACCAAGTTGGGGGGTCGATGAAAAACTGTTTTTT	CASSPSWGVDEKLFF
TRBD1	TRBV27	NA	TRBJ2-2	TGTGCCAGCAGTTCTTACAGGGGGCCGAACACCGGGGAGCTGTTTTTT	CASSSYRGPNTGELFF
NA	TRBV6-1	NA	TRBJ1-3	TGTGCCAGCAGTGAATTCCGGGGGGACACCATATATTTT	CASSEFRGDTIYF
TRBD2	TRBV3-1/TRBV3-2	NA	TRBJ2-5	TGTGCCAGCAGCCCCCTAGCGGGAGCGGGGGAGACCCAGTACTTC	CASSPLAGAGETQYF
NA	TRBV9	NA	TRBJ2-1	TGTGCCAGCAGCGTAGCATACAGCTCCTACAATGAGCAGTTCTTC	CASSVAYSSYNEQFF
TRBD1	TRBV15	NA	TRBJ1-1	TGTGCCACCCTCGCCAACAGGGGTATTTCCACTGAAGCTTTCTTT	CATLANRGISTEAFF
TRBD1	TRBV5-1	NA	TRBJ1-3	TGCGCCAGCAGCGTCGGGACAGCAAACAGAAACACCATATATTTT	CASSVGTANRNTIYF
NA	TRBV3-1/TRBV3-2	NA	TRBJ2-1	TGTGCCAGCAGCCGCCCGGGCTCCTACAATGAGCAGTTCTTC	CASSRPGSYNEQFF
NA	TRBV6-2/TRBV6-3	NA	TRBJ2-1	TGTGCCAGCAGTGGTAGCGGTACAGCGGGCTACAATGAGCAGTTCTTC	CASSGSGTAGYNEQFF
TRBD2	TRBV28	NA	TRBJ2-3	TGTGCCAGCAGTTCCCCCCCGGAGCGGGGACGCACAGATACGCAGTATTTT	CASSSPPERGRTDTQYF
TRBD2	TRBV7-2	NA	TRBJ2-1	TGTGCCAGCCGCCTCGGCGGGAGTGATGAGCAGTTCTTC	CASRLGGSDEQFF
NA	TRBV6-2/TRBV6-3	NA	TRBJ1-5	TGTGCCAGCAGTTACTTGATGACAGGAGTAAATCAGCCCCAGCATTTT	CASSYLMTGVNQPQHF
NA	TRBV7-3	NA	TRBJ1-1	TGTGCCAGCAGCCCCCCACAGGTGACGAACACTGAAGCTTTCTTT	CASSPPQVTNTEAFF
NA	TRBV7-3	NA	TRBJ1-6	TGTGCCAGCAGCTTACGGCAGGGCGGTTCACCCCTCCACTTT	CASSLRQGGSPLHF
NA	TRBV6-1	NA	TRBJ1-3	TGTGCCAGCAGTTTCCGTGGAAACACCATATATTTT	CASSFRGNTIYF
TRBD2	TRBV9	few	TRBJ2-1	TGTGCCAGCAGCGTAGGTGGAGCGGGAACCTACAATGAGCAGTTCTTC	CASSVGGAGTYNEQFF
TRBD1	TRBV11-3	many	TRBJ1-4	TGTGCCAGCAGCTTAGCCAGAATGACAGGGAGCGCCTCAACTAATGAAAAACTGTTTTTT	CASSLARMTGSASTNEKLFF
NA	TRBV23-1	NA	TRBJ1-4	TGCGCCAGCAGTAACAGGGAATCCCCTGGGACTAATGAAAAACTGTTTTTT	CASSNRESPGTNEKLFF
NA	TRBV12-3/TRBV12-4	NA	TRBJ2-7	TGTGCCAGCAGCCTCGGAGCCTACGAGCAGTACTTC	CASSLGAYEQYF
TRBD2	TRBV4-2	few	TRBJ2-3	TGTGCCAGCAGCCAAGCTGAGCGGGAGCACCTCACAGATACGCAGTATTTT	CASSQAEREHLTDTQYF
NA	TRBV11-2	NA	TRBJ2-2	TGTGCCAGCAGCTTACGAACCCTATCGAACACCGGGGAGCTGTTTTTT	CASSLRTLSNTGELFF
NA	TRBV28	NA	TRBJ2-3	TGTGCCAGCAGCCCGGGAGGGACAGGGCAGAGAGATACGCAGTATTTT	CASSPGGTGQRDTQYF
TRBD2	TRBV7-7	few	TRBJ2-1	TGTGCTAGCAGCCTCGGACTAGCGGGAGTGAATGAGCAGTTCTTC	CASSLGLAGVNEQFF
TRBD2	TRBV4-2	NA	TRBJ2-7	TGTGCCAGCAGCCAGGGGGCGGGACTAGCGGGAGAGGGCGAGCAGTACTTC	CASSQGAGLAGEGEQYF
NA	TRBV11-2	NA	TRBJ1-3	TGTGCCAGCAGCTTAGATACGGGGGTCGGGAACACCATATATTTT	CASSLDTGVGNTIYF
NA	TRBV4-3	NA	TRBJ1-2	TGCGCCAGCAGCCAAGATCGCAGGGATGGCTACACCTTC	CASSQDRRDGYTF
NA	TRBV28	once	TRBJ2-5	TGTGCCAGCAGTTTTATCCCCAAGGCCACAGGGCCAGAGACCCAGTACTTC	CASSFIPKATGPETQYF
NA	TRBV30	NA	TRBJ2-7	TGTGCCTGGAGTGTGCCGGGATTGTGGAACGAGCAGTACTTC	CAWSVPGLWNEQYF
NA	TRBV5-1	NA	TRBJ1-5	TGCGCCAGCAGCGGCGGGGTTGGGAATCAGCCCCAGCATTTT	CASSGGVGNQPQHF
NA	TRBV25-1	NA	TRBJ1-4	TGTGCCAGCAGTGAATCAACAGGGAATGAAAAACTGTTTTTT	CASSESTGNEKLFF
TRBD2	TRBV25-1	once	TRBJ2-5	TGTGCCAGCAGTGTCGGGACTAGCGGGAGGGGGACTCGAGAGACCCAGTACTTC	CASSVGTSGRGTRETQYF
NA	TRBV18	few	TRBJ1-6	TGTGCCAGCTCACCAGGGGCAAATAATTCACCCCTCCACTTT	CASSPGANNSPLHF
NA	TRBV6-6	NA	TRBJ2-7	TGTGCCAGCAGCCTCGGAGAGGGCTACGAGCAGTACTTC	CASSLGEGYEQYF
NA	TRBV28	NA	TRBJ1-5	TGTGCCAGCAGTTCTATTAGGGGGACGACTAGCAATCAGCCCCAGCATTTT	CASSSIRGTTSNQPQHF
TRBD1	TRBV19	NA	TRBJ1-2	TGTGCCAGTAGTCAACAGGACAGGGGCTATGGCTACACCTTC	CASSQQDRGYGYTF
TRBD2	TRBV30	NA	TRBJ2-2	TGTGCCTGGAGTACTAGCGGGACGAGCACCGGGGAGCTGTTTTTT	CAWSTSGTSTGELFF
TRBD1	TRBV2	once	TRBJ2-6	TGTGCCAGCAGCAGGGACAGCCACTCTGGGGCCAACGTCCTGACTTTC	CASSRDSHSGANVLTF
TRBD1	TRBV9	NA	TRBJ1-3	TGTGCCAGCAGCGTAGCCCCCGGACAGGGAACTGGAAACACCATATATTTT	CASSVAPGQGTGNTIYF
TRBD1	TRBV3-1/TRBV3-2	NA	TRBJ1-1	TGTGCCAGCAGCCAGGGACAGGGTTCCACTGAAGCTTTCTTT	CASSQGQGSTEAFF
TRBD2	TRBV20-1	NA	TRBJ2-7	TGCAGTGCTGGTGGGACTAGCGGGGTCTCCTACGAGCAGTACTTC	CSAGGTSGVSYEQYF
TRBD1	TRBV5-4	NA	TRBJ2-5	TGTGCCAGCAGCGGCCCGGGACAGTCAAGAGAGACCCAGTACTTC	CASSGPGQSRETQYF
NA	TRBV28	NA	TRBJ1-5	TGTGCCAGCAGTCAGACGGGGCTGGGGGGGCAGCCCCAGCATTTT	CASSQTGLGGQPQHF
NA	TRBV13	few	TRBJ1-1	TGTGCCAGCAGCTTGTACAGCGGCGGTCTGAACACTGAAGCTTTCTTT	CASSLYSGGLNTEAFF
TRBD2	TRBV5-1	NA	TRBJ2-3	TGCGCCAGCAGCTCTGGGACTAGCGGAGATACGCAGTATTTT	CASSSGTSGDTQYF
NA	TRBV19	few	TRBJ2-1	TGTGCCAGTAGTACTAACTACCTTAAGCAGTTCTTC	CASSTNYLKQFF
NA	TRBV2	NA	TRBJ1-3	TGTGCCAGCTTGGGTCCTCAACACCGAGGGGGAAACACCATATATTTT	CASLGPQHRGGNTIYF
NA	TRBV6-4	NA	TRBJ1-2	TGTGCCAGCAGTGACTCGAGGAGGGGTGGCGACGGCTACACCTTC	CASSDSRRGGDGYTF
TRBD1	TRBV9	NA	TRBJ2-5	TGTGCCAGCAGCGTTAACAGGGGCCAGGGGCTAGAGACCCAGTACTTC	CASSVNRGQGLETQYF
NA	TRBV5-1	NA	TRBJ2-7	TGCGCCAGCAGCTGGGCCCCTACAGGGACCGGCTCCTACGAGCAGTACTTC	CASSWAPTGTGSYEQYF
TRBD1	TRBV30	NA	TRBJ1-5	TGCCATCTTCGGGACAGACATAGCAATCAGCCCCAGCATTTT	CHLRDRHSNQPQHF
TRBD1	TRBV28	NA	TRBJ2-5	TGTGCCAGCAGCCGACAGGGATTGCCCCAAGAGACCCAGTACTTC	CASSRQGLPQETQYF
NA	TRBV11-2	NA	TRBJ2-3	TGTGCCAGCAGCCCCCGCTTGGCGGCAGATACGCAGTATTTT	CASSPRLAADTQYF
NA	TRBV7-2	NA	TRBJ1-5	TGTGCCAGCAGCTTAGCTCAGCACGGGAATCAGCCCCAGCATTTT	CASSLAQHGNQPQHF
NA	TRBV5-4	NA	TRBJ1-6	TGTGCCAGCAGCTTGGGGACTGAGAATTCACCCCTCCACTTT	CASSLGTENSPLHF
TRBD1	TRBV7-8	NA	TRBJ2-3	TGTGCCAGCAGCATTCAGGGGGCAAGTGATACGCAGTATTTT	CASSIQGASDTQYF